This TCR beta chain stems from a study of T cell clonality in common variable immunodeficiency. Points from the study as a whole: Repertoire-complication correlations in CVID were limited by patient heterogeneity. Shared TCRbeta clones were fewer between CVID subjects than controls. Fewer deletions and N-nucleotide insertions were reportedly seen in common variable immunodeficiency TCR beta sequences.

Produced via immunoSEQ multiplex PCR; TCRdb's table is partial and in-frame only. The sample yields 50,000 to 70,000 clones, without any singletons. Trimming took off 2 bases at V and 5 bases at J, with 15 bases between the two ends. This CDR3 contains 15 residues. CDR1 and CDR2 from the germline V gene are MNHEY and SVGEGT. The sample holds many counts of this clone. The antigen remains unidentified. The read finishes 3 residues shy of the CDR3 end, and the germline J gene is used to complete it. Sequenced material: peripheral blood mononuclear cells. J is TRBJ2-5 and V is TRBV6-2 or TRBV6-3; the D gene is possibly TRBD1 (6 bases). This receptor was taken from a person aged 18 to 70 in good health. CDR3 DNA (partial): TGTGCCAGCAGTTACCTTCTGGGGGCTTGGGAGACC. Translation: CASSYLLGAWET. The CDR3 in its entirety is CASSYLLGAWETQYF.